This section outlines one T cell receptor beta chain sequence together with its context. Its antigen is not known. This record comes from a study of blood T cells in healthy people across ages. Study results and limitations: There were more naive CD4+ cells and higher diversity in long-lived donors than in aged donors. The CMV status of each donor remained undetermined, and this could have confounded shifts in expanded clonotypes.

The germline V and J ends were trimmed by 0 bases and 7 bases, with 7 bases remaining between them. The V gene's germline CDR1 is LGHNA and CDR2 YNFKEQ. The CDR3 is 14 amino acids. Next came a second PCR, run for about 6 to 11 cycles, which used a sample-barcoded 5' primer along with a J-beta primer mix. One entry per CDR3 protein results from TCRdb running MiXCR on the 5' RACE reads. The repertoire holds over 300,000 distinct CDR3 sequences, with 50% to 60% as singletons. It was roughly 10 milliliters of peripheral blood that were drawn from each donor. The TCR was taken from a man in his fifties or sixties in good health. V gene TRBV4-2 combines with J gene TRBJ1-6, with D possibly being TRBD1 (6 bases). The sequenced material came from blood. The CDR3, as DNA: TGTGCCAGCAGCCAAGAGGACAGAAATTCACCCCTCCACTTT. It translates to CASSQEDRNSPLHF.